This T cell receptor (beta chain) is from a study of cytomegalovirus exposure and HLA in healthy donors. Turning to the study itself: Among approximately 390 genotyped donors, around 82% fell in the Caucasian-associated ancestry cluster.

The PCR made use of 60 Vbeta and 13 Jbeta primers. The repertoire was sequenced with immunoSEQ multiplex PCR; TCRdb's copy has only in-frame clones and lacks some. This sample has approximately 75,000 clones, with 65% to 75% found just once. Trimming took off 6 bases at V and 2 bases at J, with 17 bases between the two ends. Germline CDR1 and CDR2: SGHRS and YFSETQ. The CDR3 has 15 residues. The sequenced sample consisted of PBMCs. The receptor was derived from a woman aged 55-70 years in good health and CMV-seropositive. This chain uses TRBV5-1 with TRBJ2-5; D might be TRBD2 (6 bases). In DNA, the CDR3 is TGCGCCAGCACCCCGTGGGTGGGGGGTCAAGAGACCCAGTACTTC. This translates into CASTPWVGGQETQYF.